The clone carrying this T cell receptor (beta chain) turned up a few times. Its matching antigen is unknown. Germline CDR1 LNHDA, CDR2 SQIVND (reference sequence). Trimming shortened V by 2 bases and J by 2 bases, and 10 bases separated the two germline ends. The CDR3 is made up of 14 amino acids. This record comes from a study of CD8 T cells in ankylosing spondylitis. General observations from the study: The study identified a TCR beta motif of under 10 highly homologous variants that appeared characteristic of ankylosing spondylitis blood. Disease-linked clones were CD8+ and relatively rare in peripheral blood. Earlier authors reported some of these motif variants in reactive arthritis synovial fluid and blood. As reported, disease-linked clones showed significant enrichment in matched ankylosing spondylitis synovial fluid.

TCRdb itself ran the 5' RACE reads through MiXCR, one entry per CDR3 protein. Here the sample spans 250,000 or so distinct CDR3 sequences, about 20% being singletons. This TCR was sampled from a male donor with ankylosing spondylitis or in good health (not recorded which). The chain joins TRBV19 to TRBJ2-7, with D possibly being TRBD1 or TRBD2 (6 bases each). The specimen was blood, either unsorted or a sorted T cell fraction (not recorded which). The CDR3 loop reads CASSILEGAYEQYF. The CDR3, as DNA: TGTGCCAGTAGTATACTGGAGGGGGCCTACGAGCAGTACTTC.